Listed below are T cell receptor beta chains from one sample, sequenced in a study of beta chain features in type 1 diabetes. Produced via immunoSEQ multiplex PCR; TCRdb's table is partial and in-frame only. Among some 150,000 clones listed, under 11% were seen once. The sequencing input was naive CD4+ T cells from blood. The receptors originated from a man aged 18 to 29 in good health. CDR3s include the opening cysteine and the closing phenylalanine or tryptophan. D genes are given only for firm matches. Rows may omit the clone size; those that give it use once, few, many or a size class.

v_call,d_call,j_call,clone_size,cdr3_nt,cdr3_aa
TRBV27,-,TRBJ2-7,-,TGTGCCAGCAGTTTAAGACAGATGGACGAGCAGTACTTC,CASSLRQMDEQYF
TRBV5-6,-,TRBJ1-2,few,TGTGCCAGCAGCTTCTCGACAGCTAACTATGGCTACACCTTC,CASSFSTANYGYTF
TRBV19,TRBD1,TRBJ1-5,-,TGTGCCAGTAGTATGCGGGACAGGGTAGGCCCGCCCCAGCATTTT,CASSMRDRVGPPQHF
TRBV30,-,TRBJ2-5,many,TGTGCCTGGAGGATAGCTGGCGAGACCCAGTACTTC,CAWRIAGETQYF
TRBV28,TRBD1,TRBJ1-3,few,TGTGCCAGCAGCCTTGACAGGGTAGGAAACACCATATATTTT,CASSLDRVGNTIYF
TRBV19,-,TRBJ2-2,-,TGTGCCAGTAGTATAGATCTTAGCACCGGGGAGCTGTTTTTT,CASSIDLSTGELFF
TRBV6-1,TRBD2,TRBJ2-1,-,TGTGCCAGCACTAGCGGAGGTCGCAATGAGCAGTTCTTC,CASTSGGRNEQFF
TRBV5-1,TRBD1,TRBJ1-2,-,TGCGCCAGCAGCACCGGGACAGGGGTTATTAACTATGGCTACACCTTC,CASSTGTGVINYGYTF
TRBV6-5,TRBD1,TRBJ1-1,-,TGTGCCAGCAGTTGGGGGACAGCCCTGGGTGAAGCTTTCTTT,CASSWGTALGEAFF
TRBV18,-,TRBJ2-7,once,TGTGCCAGCTCACCACCGGGGCAAGGGGTGGGCTACGAGCAGTACTTC,CASSPPGQGVGYEQYF
TRBV4-1,-,TRBJ1-6,-,TGCGCCAGCAGCCAAGAATGGAGGAATTCACCCCTCCACTTT,CASSQEWRNSPLHF
TRBV6-5,TRBD2,TRBJ2-3,-,TGTGCCAGCAGTTACTCGACTAGCGGGGTGGTGGATACGCAGTATTTT,CASSYSTSGVVDTQYF
TRBV4-3,-,TRBJ2-7,many,TGCGCCAGCAGCCAAGTTGGAGGGACCGACTACGAGCAGTACTTC,CASSQVGGTDYEQYF
TRBV7-2,-,TRBJ2-1,-,TGTGCCAGCAGCCGACAGTCCCGCAACAATGGTGAGCAGTTCTTC,CASSRQSRNNGEQFF